The rows below give T cell receptor beta chains drawn from one sample of a study of T cells in Graves' hyperthyroidism and ophthalmopathy. TCRdb reprocessed the multiplex PCR reads via MiXCR and lists one record per CDR3 protein. Of some 700,000 distinct CDR3 sequences listed, approximately 15% are singletons. Sequenced input: blood. The receptors were gathered from a man aged 45-65 years with Graves' hyperthyroidism. Each CDR3 is given with its conserved first and last residue. A D gene is named only where the DNA matches it firmly. The size field is filled for only some rows; it gives once, few, many or a size class.

J gene: TRBJ1-1
V gene: TRBV5-1
D gene: .
clone size: many
CDR3 protein: CASSPTAGMNTEAFF
CDR3 DNA: TGCGCCAGCAGCCCGACCGCTGGGATGAACACTGAAGCTTTCTTT

J gene: TRBJ2-1
V gene: TRBV3-1
D gene: .
clone size: .
CDR3 protein: CASSQDGTAGWFF
CDR3 DNA: TGTGCCAGCAGCCAAGACGGGACGGCAGGGTGGTTCTTC

J gene: TRBJ2-1
V gene: TRBV6-6
D gene: .
clone size: few
CDR3 protein: CASSYAFGGYNEQFF
CDR3 DNA: TGTGCCAGCAGTTACGCATTCGGAGGCTACAATGAGCAGTTCTTC

J gene: TRBJ2-1
V gene: TRBV19
D gene: .
clone size: many
CDR3 protein: CASSPLGGEDEQFF
CDR3 DNA: TGTGCCAGTAGTCCCTTGGGGGGCGAGGATGAGCAGTTCTTC

J gene: TRBJ1-2
V gene: TRBV9
D gene: .
clone size: .
CDR3 protein: CASSVGGIEKGSNYGYTF
CDR3 DNA: TGTGCCAGCAGCGTAGGGGGTATAGAAAAGGGATCAAACTATGGCTACACCTTC

J gene: TRBJ1-2
V gene: TRBV3-1
D gene: .
clone size: .
CDR3 protein: CASSQAGAAGYTF
CDR3 DNA: TGTGCCAGCAGCCAAGCTGGGGCGGCCGGCTACACCTTC

J gene: TRBJ2-1
V gene: TRBV30
D gene: .
clone size: .
CDR3 protein: CAWSVFDSMFF
CDR3 DNA: TGTGCCTGGAGTGTGTTCGACAGCATGTTCTTC

J gene: TRBJ2-1
V gene: TRBV20-1
D gene: TRBD1
clone size: .
CDR3 protein: CSARATGGARFYNEQFF
CDR3 DNA: TGCAGTGCTAGGGCTACAGGGGGCGCCCGTTTTTACAATGAGCAGTTCTTC

J gene: TRBJ2-1
V gene: TRBV24-1
D gene: TRBD2
clone size: few
CDR3 protein: CATSDRARGEPNEQFF
CDR3 DNA: TGTGCCACCAGTGATAGGGCGCGGGGGGAGCCCAATGAGCAGTTCTTC

J gene: TRBJ2-5
V gene: TRBV7-3
D gene: TRBD2
clone size: many
CDR3 protein: CASSSLGTSGRETQYF
CDR3 DNA: TGTGCCAGCAGCTCTCTGGGGACTAGCGGGAGAGAGACCCAGTACTTC

J gene: TRBJ2-1
V gene: TRBV5-1
D gene: .
clone size: .
CDR3 protein: CASTNSGEAYNEQFF
CDR3 DNA: TGCGCCAGCACCAACTCGGGAGAAGCCTACAATGAGCAGTTCTTC

J gene: TRBJ2-2
V gene: TRBV7-2
D gene: .
clone size: few
CDR3 protein: CASSLRGRAGELFF
CDR3 DNA: TGTGCCAGCAGCTTACGGGGGCGGGCCGGGGAGCTGTTTTTT

J gene: TRBJ1-3
V gene: TRBV30
D gene: .
clone size: few
CDR3 protein: CAWSVGISGNTIYF
CDR3 DNA: TGTGCCTGGAGTGTGGGTATCTCTGGAAACACCATATATTTT

J gene: TRBJ2-5
V gene: TRBV6-2/TRBV6-3
D gene: .
clone size: many
CDR3 protein: CASSYKYRETQETQYF
CDR3 DNA: TGTGCCAGCAGTTATAAGTACAGGGAAACACAAGAGACCCAGTACTTC

J gene: TRBJ1-1
V gene: TRBV28
D gene: .
clone size: many
CDR3 protein: CASRLWGRNTEAFF
CDR3 DNA: TGTGCCAGCAGACTCTGGGGCAGGAACACTGAAGCTTTCTTT